This TCR beta chain was found in a study of human T cells and chemical hapten exposure. Across the study: Upper-back patches of 0.01% DPC were read at 6 days. Per-sample variation in TCR yield stemmed mainly from small pooled library volume differences.

Germline CDR1 reads MRHNA; CDR2 reads SNTAGT. V shed 9 bases, J shed 7 bases, and the junction held 0 bases outside the gene matches. The CDR3 consists of 10 residues. TCRdb processed the RACE reads anew with MiXCR; each CDR3 protein has one entry. The sample contains approximately 340,000 distinct CDR3 sequences, around 7% of which appear only once. Time point denoted: patch test 1, 2 weeks after DPC sensitization. As for treatment: therapeutic diphenylcyclopropenone sensitization with weekly scalp DPC. The clonotype comes from a woman under 30 with alopecia areata. Some clones in this sample may be carry-over from other donors' samples. The chain couples TRBV6-4 to TRBJ1-5; 7 bases are a match to TRBD1. This specimen was whole blood, taken in connection with sensitization to the hapten diphenylcyclopropenone (DPC). CDR3 DNA: TGTGCCAGGACAGGGCAGCCCCAGCATTTT. Amino acid sequence: CARTGQPQHF.